This T cell receptor (beta chain) emerged from a study of cytomegalovirus exposure and HLA in healthy donors. Use of 60 Vbeta and 13 Jbeta primers characterized the PCR. Generated by immunoSEQ multiplex PCR, the TCRdb table keeps only in-frame clones and is missing some. The table lists about 83,000 clones, roughly 79% of them singletons, with 1.9% in the top ten. The V segment lost 0 bases and the J segment 2 bases; nucleotides outside the gene matches: 6. The germline V gene encodes CDR1 SGHNT and CDR2 YYREEE (reference sequence). This CDR3 contains 16 residues. V gene TRBV5-4 combines with J gene TRBJ2-7; 9 bases align to TRBD2. The sample taken for sequencing was PBMCs. The receptor was isolated from a woman aged 25-40 years in good health and CMV-seronegative. The CDR3 loop is CASSLVSLAGTYEQYF. DNA for the CDR3: TGTGCCAGCAGCTTGGTTAGTCTAGCGGGGACCTACGAGCAGTACTTC.